This entry lists 10 T cell receptor beta chains sequenced from one sample in a study of blood T cell repertoires in COVID-19. This table comes from immunoSEQ multiplex PCR, and its TCRdb copy is limited to in-frame clones, with some not included. In the table there are approximately 280,000 clones, about 83% of which are singletons. The sample consisted of PBMCs or T cells enriched from blood (not recorded which). The receptors were gathered from a woman between 40 and 55 years old who had recovered from COVID-19.

The gene calls are TRBV28 and TRBJ1-4; D gene uncertain. The CDR3 runs 11 residues. In germline, CDR1 is MDHEN, CDR2 SYDVKM. Deletions cut 2 bases from V and 8 bases from J, with 3 bases between. The CDR3 nucleotides read TGTGCCAGCAGTTTACGGGAAAAACTGTTTTTT. It is translated as CASSLREKLFF.

The CDR3 spells CASSQDWVKGGTGELFF. For the CDR3, the DNA is TGTGCCAGCAGCCAAGACTGGGTCAAGGGGGGGACCGGGGAGCTGTTTTTT. V usage is TRBV4-2 and J usage is TRBJ2-2; D may be TRBD2 (7 bases). This CDR3 spans 17 amino acids. Germline values: CDR1 LGHNA, CDR2 YNFKEQ. V was shortened by 0 bases and J by 5 bases, with 16 bases between the two germline ends.

This rearrangement joins TRBV21-1 to TRBJ2-3; no DNA check was done on the table's D call, TRBD1. TRBV21-1 is marked as a pseudogene. This CDR3 has 16 amino acids. CDR3 sequence reads: CASSTGQGQSTDTQYF. CDR3 bases: TGTGCCAGCAGCACGGGACAGGGGCAAAGCACAGATACGCAGTATTTT.

The gene calls are TRBV5-1 and TRBJ1-6; TRBD1 might be the D (5 bases). Germline loops: CDR1 SGHRS, CDR2 YFSETQ. CDR3 length: 13 amino acids. V dropped 4 bases and J dropped 8 bases, with 10 bases sitting between them. CDR3 in amino acids: CASSPGGDSPLHF. The CDR3 region has the DNA TGCGCCAGCAGCCCCGGGGGAGATTCACCCCTCCACTTT.

This clone showed up just once. V gene TRBV7-2 combines with J gene TRBJ2-5; D perhaps matches TRBD1 (6 bases). The CDR3 has 15 amino acids. CDR1 is SGHTA and CDR2 is FQGNSA in the germline V gene. V dropped 0 bases and J dropped 4 bases, with 12 bases sitting between them. CDR3 loop: CASSLAGAGSETQYF. Here the CDR3 DNA reads TGTGCCAGCAGCTTAGCGGGGGCCGGGTCAGAGACCCAGTACTTC.

This chain joins TRBV7-9 and TRBJ2-2, with 7 bases lining up with TRBD2. The germline gives CDR1 SEHNR, CDR2 FQNEAQ (reference sequence). The CDR3 has 15 amino acids. The V and J ends lost 6 bases and 7 bases, in that order; junction bases with no gene match: 11. The CDR3: CASRLWAGERGELFF. CDR3 sequence (DNA): TGTGCCAGCAGGTTGTGGGCGGGAGAACGCGGGGAGCTGTTTTTT.

This sequence joins TRBV2 and TRBJ2-1, with 12 bases identical to TRBD2. Germline assignment: CDR1 SNHLY and CDR2 FYNNEI. This CDR3 spans 16 amino acids. V gave up 8 bases and J gave up 8 bases; unmatched junction bases: 13. The CDR3 DNA reads as TGTGCCAGCTGGACTCTAGCGGGAGGGCCGGGGGATGAGCAGTTCTTC. Its translation is CASWTLAGGPGDEQFF.

This chain uses TRBV18 with TRBJ2-2; 9 bases agree with TRBD2. The V and J ends lost 1 base and 4 bases, in that order; junction bases with no gene match: 4. The CDR3 length is 16 residues. The germline CDR1 and CDR2 sequences are KGHSH and LQKENI. The CDR3 is CASSPQAGGATGELFF. DNA for the CDR3: TGTGCCAGCTCACCACAAGCGGGAGGTGCCACCGGGGAGCTGTTTTTT.

The J gene is TRBJ2-4, the V gene TRBV6-6, with a tentative D call TRBD2 (6 bases). Per the germline V gene, CDR1 is MNHNY and CDR2 is SVGAGI (reference sequence). The CDR3 length is 16 residues. Trimming removed 7 bases at V and 0 bases at J, with 16 bases between. This CDR3 reads CASTDPGGVAKNIQYF. CDR3 sequence (DNA): TGTGCCAGCACCGACCCCGGCGGGGTAGCCAAAAACATTCAGTACTTC.

For the CDR3, the DNA is TGTGCCAGCAGGCCCAGGACAGGGGTGGATCAGCCCCAGCATTTT. Translating gives CASRPRTGVDQPQHF. The J gene is TRBJ1-5, the V gene TRBV2, with 9 bases that match TRBD1. This CDR3 is built from 15 residues. From germline, CDR1 is SNHLY and CDR2 FYNNEI. V shed 6 bases and J 5 bases; nucleotides not matched to a gene: 8.